This is a list of T cell receptor beta chains from one sample in a study of technical replicates of blood from several donors. Here immunoSEQ multiplex PCR was the method, and the copy in TCRdb shows in-frame clones only, minus some. The table has approximately 13,000 clones, around four fifths seen once. The specimen was PBMCs. The receptor set was obtained from a human donor in good health. Each CDR3 is given with its conserved first and last residue. The D gene is left open where the match is weak. Some rows have no size entry. The others give once, few or many, or a class for an expanded clone.

j_call: TRBJ2-1
v_call: TRBV15
d_call: TRBD1
clone_size: NA
cdr3_aa: CATSRGQDYNEQFF
cdr3_nt: TGTGCCACCAGCAGGGGACAGGATTACAATGAGCAGTTCTTC

j_call: TRBJ2-1
v_call: TRBV29-1
d_call: TRBD2
clone_size: NA
cdr3_aa: CSVELGLASGSSYNEQFF
cdr3_nt: TGCAGCGTTGAATTAGGTCTCGCTAGCGGGAGCTCCTACAATGAGCAGTTCTTC

j_call: TRBJ1-5
v_call: TRBV19
d_call: NA
clone_size: once
cdr3_aa: CASRRGSLIGGNQPQHF
cdr3_nt: TGTGCCAGTAGGAGGGGGAGCCTTATAGGTGGCAATCAGCCCCAGCATTTT

j_call: TRBJ2-2
v_call: TRBV5-4
d_call: TRBD2
clone_size: NA
cdr3_aa: CASSLGTSGALNTGELFF
cdr3_nt: TGTGCCAGCAGCTTGGGTACTAGCGGGGCCCTGAACACCGGGGAGCTGTTTTTT

j_call: TRBJ2-7
v_call: TRBV5-1
d_call: NA
clone_size: NA
cdr3_aa: CASSFPDGYEQYF
cdr3_nt: TGCGCCAGCAGCTTCCCTGACGGGTACGAGCAGTACTTC

j_call: TRBJ2-3
v_call: TRBV2
d_call: TRBD2
clone_size: NA
cdr3_aa: CASSEGTSGSGTQYF
cdr3_nt: TGTGCCAGCAGTGAAGGGACTAGCGGGAGTGGGACGCAGTATTTT

j_call: TRBJ1-2
v_call: TRBV7-9
d_call: NA
clone_size: NA
cdr3_aa: CASSLRVNYTF
cdr3_nt: TGTGCCAGCAGCCTCAGGGTAAACTACACCTTC

j_call: TRBJ2-2
v_call: TRBV6-4
d_call: NA
clone_size: NA
cdr3_aa: CASSGLDTGELFF
cdr3_nt: TGTGCCAGCAGTGGACTAGACACCGGGGAGCTGTTTTTT

j_call: TRBJ2-7
v_call: TRBV2
d_call: NA
clone_size: NA
cdr3_aa: CASKEGPYEQYF
cdr3_nt: TGTGCCAGCAAGGAGGGCCCCTACGAGCAGTACTTC

j_call: TRBJ1-5
v_call: TRBV6-6
d_call: NA
clone_size: NA
cdr3_aa: CASSYQGNGQPQHF
cdr3_nt: TGTGCCAGCAGTTACCAGGGGAATGGTCAGCCCCAGCATTTT

j_call: TRBJ1-4
v_call: TRBV10-2
d_call: TRBD1
clone_size: NA
cdr3_aa: CASTAQTGGNEKLFF
cdr3_nt: TGCGCCAGCACAGCCCAGACAGGGGGAAATGAAAAACTGTTTTTT

j_call: TRBJ1-1
v_call: TRBV7-9
d_call: TRBD1
clone_size: once
cdr3_aa: CASSPGPGTGKTEAFF
cdr3_nt: TGTGCCAGCAGCCCTGGCCCTGGGACAGGGAAAACTGAAGCTTTCTTT

j_call: TRBJ2-2
v_call: TRBV11-3
d_call: TRBD2
clone_size: once
cdr3_aa: CASSLSGSDTGELFF
cdr3_nt: TGTGCCAGCAGCCTTAGCGGGAGCGACACCGGGGAGCTGTTTTTT

j_call: TRBJ2-5
v_call: TRBV7-9
d_call: TRBD2
clone_size: NA
cdr3_aa: CASRAGTSGPKGKTQYF
cdr3_nt: TGTGCCAGCAGGGCCGGGACTAGCGGTCCCAAGGGAAAGACCCAGTACTTC

j_call: TRBJ2-7
v_call: TRBV5-1
d_call: TRBD2
clone_size: NA
cdr3_aa: CASSSRLAETSYEQYF
cdr3_nt: TGCGCCAGCAGCTCCCGACTAGCGGAAACCTCCTACGAGCAGTACTTC

j_call: TRBJ2-7
v_call: TRBV6-5
d_call: NA
clone_size: NA
cdr3_aa: CASSYSGGTPYEQYF
cdr3_nt: TGTGCCAGCAGTTACTCAGGCGGGACTCCCTACGAGCAGTACTTC

j_call: TRBJ1-2
v_call: TRBV28
d_call: TRBD1
clone_size: NA
cdr3_aa: CASVQRRGRLNYGYTF
cdr3_nt: TGTGCCAGCGTCCAACGTAGGGGGCGCTTAAACTATGGCTACACCTTC

j_call: TRBJ1-5
v_call: TRBV23-1
d_call: TRBD1
clone_size: NA
cdr3_aa: CASSQRSTRDRYNQPQHF
cdr3_nt: TGCGCCAGCAGTCAAAGATCGACCAGGGACAGGTACAATCAGCCCCAGCATTTT

j_call: TRBJ1-3
v_call: TRBV6-5
d_call: TRBD1
clone_size: NA
cdr3_aa: CASSRTGEGNTIYF
cdr3_nt: TGTGCCAGCAGTCGGACAGGGGAAGGAAACACCATATATTTT

j_call: TRBJ1-3
v_call: TRBV2
d_call: NA
clone_size: NA
cdr3_aa: CASSENVGGMAGNTIYF
cdr3_nt: TGTGCCAGCAGTGAAAATGTGGGGGGTATGGCTGGAAACACCATATATTTT